Listed below are T cell receptor beta chains from one sample, sequenced in a study of blood T cells in healthy people across ages. Each CDR3 protein is one row after TCRdb ran MiXCR on the 5' RACE reads. The sample shows over a million distinct CDR3 sequences, approximately 60% of them seen only once. The specimen was blood. These receptors all stem from a man between 18 and 29 years old in good health. CDR3s include the opening cysteine and the closing phenylalanine or tryptophan. A D gene is named only where the DNA matches it firmly. Not every row has a clone size; where given, it reads once, few, many or a size class.

CDR3 protein,CDR3 DNA,J gene,clone size,V gene,D gene
CASSLVVSLSTDTQYF,TGTGCCAGCAGCTTAGTTGTCAGCCTAAGCACAGATACGCAGTATTTT,TRBJ2-3,-,TRBV7-2,-
CSARDPGQGFDSPLHF,TGCAGTGCTAGAGATCCGGGACAGGGGTTCGATTCACCCCTCCACTTT,TRBJ1-6,few,TRBV20-1,TRBD1
CATRAILSNEKLFF,TGTGCCACGAGGGCAATCTTATCTAATGAAAAACTGTTTTTT,TRBJ1-4,-,TRBV28,-
CASSYRSSGRDVLTYEQYF,TGTGCCAGCAGTTACAGGTCTAGCGGTAGGGACGTACTTACCTACGAGCAGTACTTC,TRBJ2-7,-,TRBV6-2/TRBV6-3,TRBD2
CASSPEWSSYEQYF,TGTGCCAGCAGCCCTGAGTGGAGCTCCTACGAGCAGTACTTC,TRBJ2-7,-,TRBV7-2,-
CASSLDYGPLAKNIQYF,TGTGCCAGCAGCTTAGATTACGGACCCCTAGCCAAAAACATTCAGTACTTC,TRBJ2-4,-,TRBV7-9,-
CASSSPSVSYNEQFF,TGTGCCAGCAGCTCCCCGTCGGTTTCCTACAATGAGCAGTTCTTC,TRBJ2-1,-,TRBV7-9,-
CASSYAGPSAPDTQYF,TGTGCCAGCAGTTACGCCGGGCCCTCTGCCCCAGATACGCAGTATTTT,TRBJ2-3,-,TRBV6-6,-
CASTLGVLRDTQYF,TGTGCCAGCACCCTGGGGGTATTGAGGGATACGCAGTATTTT,TRBJ2-3,-,TRBV5-6,-
CATSDRDRGINEQFF,TGTGCCACCAGTGACCGGGACAGGGGGATCAATGAGCAGTTCTTC,TRBJ2-1,-,TRBV24-1,TRBD1
CSALRPRDTASYGYTF,TGCAGTGCTCTCCGACCCCGGGACACAGCTAGCTATGGCTACACCTTC,TRBJ1-2,-,TRBV20-1,-
CASSPGTSATYTQYF,TGTGCCAGCAGCCCCGGGACTAGTGCAACCTATACGCAGTATTTT,TRBJ2-3,-,TRBV3-1,TRBD2
CSVPGVRQFF,TGCAGCGTTCCTGGGGTCAGGCAGTTCTTC,TRBJ2-1,few,TRBV29-1,-
CASSGIGGYTF,TGTGCCAGCTCAGGAATCGGTGGCTACACCTTC,TRBJ1-2,-,TRBV18,-
CSASGTGLEQYF,TGCAGTGCTAGCGGGACAGGGCTCGAGCAGTACTTC,TRBJ2-7,few,TRBV20-1,TRBD1
CASSVGDSNNEQFF,TGTGCCAGCAGCGTAGGGGACTCTAACAATGAGCAGTTCTTC,TRBJ2-1,-,TRBV9,-
CATAPRSLNEKMFF,TGTGCCACGGCGCCGCGCTCACTAAATGAAAAAATGTTTTTT,TRBJ1-4,-,TRBV7-8,-
CSATNTDRINEKLFF,TGCAGTGCTACGAACACGGACAGGATTAATGAAAAACTGTTTTTT,TRBJ1-4,once,TRBV20-1,TRBD1
CSADNLGDGGRQPQHF,TGCAGTGCTGACAATCTTGGAGACGGCGGGCGTCAGCCCCAGCATTTT,TRBJ1-5,-,TRBV20-1,-
CASSPKGRLAGTTDTQYF,TGTGCCAGCTCGCCCAAGGGCCGACTAGCGGGGACCACAGATACGCAGTATTTT,TRBJ2-3,-,TRBV9,TRBD2
CASSPPRSQETQYF,TGTGCCAGCAGCCCCCCAAGGTCGCAAGAGACCCAGTACTTC,TRBJ2-5,-,TRBV7-7,-
CAISGSTGVVYEQYF,TGTGCCATCAGTGGTTCGACAGGGGTCGTCTACGAGCAGTACTTC,TRBJ2-7,-,TRBV10-3,TRBD1
CSVGRGDGYTF,TGCAGCGTTGGCAGGGGAGACGGCTACACCTTC,TRBJ1-2,-,TRBV29-1,-
CSALKDRALHNEQFF,TGCAGTGCTTTAAAGGACAGGGCCTTACACAATGAGCAGTTCTTC,TRBJ2-1,-,TRBV20-1,TRBD1
CSVPGERVIYEQFF,TGCAGTGTCCCGGGGGAGCGGGTTATCTATGAGCAGTTCTTC,TRBJ2-1,-,TRBV20-1,-
CSARFGGAGETQYF,TGCAGTGCTAGATTCGGGGGGGCCGGGGAGACCCAGTACTTC,TRBJ2-5,once,TRBV20-1,TRBD2
CAISESRAGNQPQHF,TGTGCCATCAGTGAGTCAAGAGCGGGCAATCAGCCCCAGCATTTT,TRBJ1-5,-,TRBV10-3,-
CSARASGRGYEQFF,TGCAGTGCTAGGGCTAGCGGGAGGGGTTATGAGCAGTTCTTC,TRBJ2-1,-,TRBV20-1,TRBD2
CSARDPGGTSMNEQFF,TGCAGTGCTAGAGATCCTGGGGGTACTAGTATGAATGAGCAGTTCTTC,TRBJ2-1,-,TRBV20-1,-
CSVEGDRGGYGYTF,TGCAGCGTTGAAGGGGACCGAGGAGGCTATGGCTACACCTTC,TRBJ1-2,-,TRBV29-1,-
CASSQGGRIAPGGRYNEQFF,TGCGCCAGCAGCCAAGGAGGAAGAATAGCCCCCGGAGGGCGCTACAATGAGCAGTTCTTC,TRBJ2-1,-,TRBV4-1,-
CASSLVVAGSQETQYF,TGTGCCAGCAGCTTGGTAGTAGCGGGATCCCAAGAGACCCAGTACTTC,TRBJ2-5,-,TRBV5-5,TRBD2
CASSQDLAGARGNTIYF,TGCGCCAGCAGCCAAGATCTTGCAGGCGCACGAGGAAACACCATATATTTT,TRBJ1-3,-,TRBV4-3,-
CASSLDEKLFF,TGTGCCAGCAGCTTAGATGAAAAACTGTTTTTT,TRBJ1-4,many,TRBV7-9,-
CASRAGTMGTDTQYF,TGTGCCAGCAGGGCAGGGACGATGGGCACAGATACGCAGTATTTT,TRBJ2-3,-,TRBV10-3,-
CASSQWAGPNTGELFF,TGTGCCAGCAGCCAATGGGCTGGGCCAAACACCGGGGAGCTGTTTTTT,TRBJ2-2,-,TRBV14,-
CSARGDPPYEQYF,TGCAGTGCTAGAGGGGACCCTCCCTACGAGCAGTACTTC,TRBJ2-7,-,TRBV20-1,-
CASSGPWDNEQFF,TGCGCCAGCAGCGGACCTTGGGACAATGAGCAGTTCTTC,TRBJ2-1,-,TRBV4-1,-
CATSRMGGLADYEQYF,TGTGCCACCAGCAGAATGGGGGGACTAGCGGACTACGAGCAGTACTTC,TRBJ2-7,-,TRBV15,TRBD2
CASSLGMMNTEAFF,TGCGCCAGCAGCTTGGGAATGATGAACACTGAAGCTTTCTTT,TRBJ1-1,-,TRBV5-1,-
CASSLASLAGGPRDTQYF,TGTGCCAGCAGCTTAGCATCGCTAGCGGGAGGACCACGTGATACGCAGTATTTT,TRBJ2-3,-,TRBV11-2,TRBD2
CASSLSGDNSYEQYF,TGTGCCAGCAGTTTATCAGGGGACAACTCCTACGAGCAGTACTTC,TRBJ2-7,-,TRBV27,-
CSVVSSLGFNEQFF,TGCAGCGTTGTATCATCGCTCGGGTTCAATGAGCAGTTCTTC,TRBJ2-1,few,TRBV29-1,-
CASSFDRGPLEQYF,TGCGCCAGCAGCTTCGACAGGGGGCCTCTGGAGCAGTACTTC,TRBJ2-5,-,TRBV5-1,TRBD1
CASSPSDRINEQFF,TGTGCCAGTTCACCATCGGACAGGATCAATGAGCAGTTCTTC,TRBJ2-1,-,TRBV18,TRBD1
CASSEHNAVRNVEPGGEQFF,TGTGCCAGCAGTGAACACAACGCGGTGAGGAATGTAGAGCCCGGGGGTGAGCAGTTCTTC,TRBJ2-1,-,TRBV25-1,-
CASSENRGIAAEQYF,TGTGCCAGCAGTGAAAACAGGGGGATTGCCGCCGAGCAGTACTTC,TRBJ2-7,-,TRBV25-1,TRBD1
CASSSRQGNSYEQYF,TGTGCCAGCAGCTCCCGACAGGGTAACTCCTACGAGCAGTACTTC,TRBJ2-7,-,TRBV3-1,TRBD1